This entry describes one TCR beta chain. Its antigen is undetermined. This sample is drawn from a study of beta chain features in type 1 diabetes. Germline V CDR1 and CDR2: SEHNR, FQNEAQ (reference sequence). The CDR3 covers 15 residues. The junction had 7 bases not matched to a gene; V was cut back by 6 bases and J by 6 bases. Expressed TCRB transcripts were sequenced because the isolated RNA had all been reverse transcribed beforehand. The assay was immunoSEQ multiplex PCR, and TCRdb's table has in-frame clones only and misses some. Among 70,000 to 90,000 clones listed, 25% to 35% were seen once. Regarding the study as a whole: Naive, central memory and Treg TCRB repertoires appeared more alike in patients than in healthy donors.

The sequencing input was stem cell memory CD4+ T cells from blood. The receptor comes from a woman between 18 and 29 years old in good health. The gene calls are TRBV7-9 and TRBJ2-2, with 10 positions matching TRBD1. Here the CDR3 DNA reads TGTGCCAGCAGGGAAGGACAGGGGGGCGCCGGGGAGCTGTTTTTT. This translates into CASREGQGGAGELFF.